These 5 T cell receptor beta chains were sequenced from one sample in a study of vaccination effects on CD4 cells after COVID-19. Their specific antigens are unknown. Antigen-specific CD4+ T cells expanded by the ViraFEST assay with viral peptide pools were then sequenced. Isolating CD4+ T cells followed about 11 days of culture. Neither prior SARS-CoV-2 infection nor positive nucleocapsid antibodies were present in the vaccine recipients. Data came from immunoSEQ multiplex PCR; TCRdb stores just in-frame clones and leaves some out. The sample contains 68,000 or so clones, roughly 80% of which appear only once. Sequenced here: CD4+ T cells from PBMCs cultured with SARS-CoV-2 spike peptides, sampled before COVID-19 vaccination. The receptor set was obtained from a human donor who received a COVID-19 vaccine.

The chain uses TRBV19 and TRBJ2-2; 8 bases are a match to TRBD1. The CDR3 is 16 amino acids. V shed 5 bases and J 0 bases; nucleotides not matched to a gene: 5. Germline V CDR1 and CDR2: LNHDA, SQIVND (reference sequence). The CDR3 coding sequence is TGTGCCAGTAGTCTTAGGACAGGGACGAACACCGGGGAGCTGTTTTTT. As protein: CASSLRTGTNTGELFF.

In nucleotides, the CDR3 is TGTGCCAGCAGTTTGTATCTGGAAAGCTTCGCTGCTTTCTTT. This codes for CASSLYLESFAAFF. The chain uses TRBV28 and TRBJ1-1; D ambiguous. The CDR3 extends over 14 amino acids. Trimming pared 3 bases from V and 11 bases from J, leaving 19 bases between. CDR1 and CDR2 (germline): MDHEN, SYDVKM.

For the CDR3, the DNA is TGTGCCAGCAGGGGACAGGGGATTCACGAGCAGTACGTC. Translation: CASRGQGIHEQYV. The V call is TRBV25-1, the J call TRBJ2-7; 10 bases map to TRBD1. Germline V gene sequence: CDR1 MGHDK, CDR2 SYGVNS. The length of the CDR3 is 13 residues. J lost 5 bases, V lost 6 bases, and 4 bases had no gene match.

The rearrangement links TRBV11-2 to TRBJ1-1; D might be TRBD1 (5 bases). Germline V gives CDR1 SGHAT, CDR2 FQNNGV. V shed 5 bases and J shed 5 bases, with 12 bases lying between them. CDR3 size: 13 residues. The CDR3 reads CASSLTGGTEAFF. The CDR3 DNA reads as TGTGCCAGCAGCCTGACCGGGGGAACTGAAGCTTTCTTT.

In this sample, this clone turned up once. The J gene is TRBJ1-4, the V gene TRBV6-5; no firm D call. This CDR3 has 15 residues. V was clipped by 6 bases and J by 3 bases, with 14 bases between them. CDR1 MNHEY and CDR2 SVGAGI come from the germline V gene. CDR3 region: CASSLGFSANEKLFF. The CDR3 DNA follows: TGTGCCAGCAGCCTCGGGTTTAGCGCTAATGAAAAACTGTTTTTT.